This TCR beta chain was identified during a study of control samples from healthy donors and cancer patients (dated by TCRdb to 2020 to 2022). Turning to this clone: Which antigen it targets is not known. No much larger clone is present one base from it, and per-base qualities are unavailable.

The CDR1 and CDR2 encoded by the germline V gene are MDHEN and SYDVKM. Trimming removed 3 bases from V and 2 bases from J; the gene matches leave 1 base unexplained. The CDR3 contains 13 residues, cysteine and phenylalanine counted. The only DNA kept is the CDR3, 39 bases in frame from the first base. Receptor amplification or capture employed the immunoSEQ multiplex PCR assay. TCRdb took this table from immuneACCESS and kept in-frame rearrangements with V and J called. Such tables lack part of the clones; where checked against another copy, unresolved V genes explain under half of the gap, and the rest is unexplained. This sample gives about 140,000 clones in total; 91% of them show up just once. The ten largest clones represent approximately 6.8% of the sample.

The sequencing sample was made of blood. This TCR derives from a man in his late teens or twenties in good health. The sequence links TRBV28 to TRBJ2-7; 7 bases in the junction line up with TRBD1. The DNA is TGTGCCAGCAGTTTGGGACAGACCTACGAGCAGTACTTC. Its translation is CASSLGQTYEQYF.